This TCR beta chain appears in the sequencing data of a study of blood T cell repertoires in COVID-19. Study overall: Specimens from acute and convalescent COVID-19 originated in the United States, Italy and Spain.

In the authors' workflow: Reference gene primer amplification gave nucleated cell count estimates. Sequencing used immunoSEQ multiplex PCR; TCRdb keeps in-frame clones, though not all of them. The V and J calls and clone size are taken from that table; D and trimming were inferred from the DNA. The sample includes 200,000 to 250,000 clones, roughly 84% seen only once; the top ten take 5.5% to 7.5%. The germline CDR1 and CDR2 sequences are MNHEY and SVGAGI. The CDR3 is 15 residues long. V lost 6 bases to trimming and J lost 2 bases, with 15 bases between them. Adults between about 18 and 95 years of age took part from more than 20 US areas. Clinical history reported by participants formed the basis on which cohorts were assigned.

The receptor was derived from a woman in her forties who had recovered from COVID-19. This sequence joins TRBV6-5 and TRBJ2-3; D is perhaps TRBD1 (6 bases). Sequenced sample: PBMCs or T cells enriched from blood (not recorded which). The CDR3 here is CASSYGQLATDTQYF. The CDR3 DNA sequence: TGTGCCAGCAGCTACGGACAGTTAGCCACAGATACGCAGTATTTT.